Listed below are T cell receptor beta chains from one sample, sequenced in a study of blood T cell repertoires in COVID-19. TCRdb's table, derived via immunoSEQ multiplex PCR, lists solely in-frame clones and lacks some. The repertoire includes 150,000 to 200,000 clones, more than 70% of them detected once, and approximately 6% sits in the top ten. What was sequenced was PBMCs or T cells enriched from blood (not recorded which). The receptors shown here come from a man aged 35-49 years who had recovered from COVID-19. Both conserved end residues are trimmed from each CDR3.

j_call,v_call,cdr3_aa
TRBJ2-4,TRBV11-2,ASSLVAGLAKNIQY
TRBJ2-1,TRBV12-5,ASGPLAGSEQF
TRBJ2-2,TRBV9,ASSASGTTNTGELF
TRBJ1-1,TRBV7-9,ASSQPGQGSTEAF
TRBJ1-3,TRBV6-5,ASRDTGWDTIY
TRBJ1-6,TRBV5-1,ASNAGGINSPLH
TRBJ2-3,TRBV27,ASSPSRGATGQDTQY
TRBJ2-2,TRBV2,ASSVRNTGELF
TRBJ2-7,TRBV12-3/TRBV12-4,ASRGGGYEQY
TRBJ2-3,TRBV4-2,ASEPGGGSTDTQY
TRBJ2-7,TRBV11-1,ASSLLAGVYEQY
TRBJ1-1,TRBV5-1,ASSPVGGENTEAF
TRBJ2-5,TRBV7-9,ASSFPSGILETQY
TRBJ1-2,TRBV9,ASSGEGSDRVGGYT
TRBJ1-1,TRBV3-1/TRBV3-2,ASSQGVPGANTEAF
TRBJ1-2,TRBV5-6,ASSAGQANYGYT
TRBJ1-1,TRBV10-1,ASSEPGTEAF
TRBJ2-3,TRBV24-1,ATRAQRGGTDTQY
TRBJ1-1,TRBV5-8,ASSLSDIKRPAF
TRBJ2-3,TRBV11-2,ASSRGLASTDTQY
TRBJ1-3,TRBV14,ASSQRSGGSGNTIY
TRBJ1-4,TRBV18,ASSPTGVEEKLF
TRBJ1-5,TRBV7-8,ASSLGGDPRNQPQH
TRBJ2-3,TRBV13,ASSPSRWSTDTQY
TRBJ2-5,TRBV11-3,ASSSRATPGGGATQY
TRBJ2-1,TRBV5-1,ASSLDRYRGSEQF
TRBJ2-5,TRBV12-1,ASSSSSSTGGQETQY
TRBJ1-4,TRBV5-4,ASSHESDSNEKLF
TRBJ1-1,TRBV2,ANRLDRANTEAF
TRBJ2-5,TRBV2,ASRAEAGAETQY
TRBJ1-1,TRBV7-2,ASSLGPGVNTEAF
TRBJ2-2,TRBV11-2,ASSLGLAGGTGELF
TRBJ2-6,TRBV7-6,ASSQGLAGVLRSGANVLT
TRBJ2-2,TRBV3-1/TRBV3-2,ATWWGRGLTGELF
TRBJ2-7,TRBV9,ASSSYSYEQY
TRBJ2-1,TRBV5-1,ASSSTTGNEQF
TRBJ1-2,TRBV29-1,SVDLLGGRSGGYT
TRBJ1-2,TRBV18,ASSPDRGDGYT
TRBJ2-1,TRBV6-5,ASSFSTSDNEQF
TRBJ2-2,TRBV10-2,ASSESLTTNTGELF
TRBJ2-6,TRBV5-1,ASSSQGSGANVLT
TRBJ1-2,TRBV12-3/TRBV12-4,ASSLTGFYGYT
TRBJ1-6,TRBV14,ASSQDRARSPLH
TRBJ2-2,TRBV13,ASSFRVGGAPGELF
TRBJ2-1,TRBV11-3,ASSLGRTDQRGSYNEQF
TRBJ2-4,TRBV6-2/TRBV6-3,ASSPGGGQNIQY
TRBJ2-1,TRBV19,ASSIRGQGAISSYNEQF
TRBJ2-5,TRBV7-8,ASSSRGVTETQY
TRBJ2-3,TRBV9,ASNRGGAGSDTQY
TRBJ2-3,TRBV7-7,ASSRSGGDTDTQY
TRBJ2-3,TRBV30,AWSVFFTDTQY
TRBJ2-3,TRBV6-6,ASSYGQSFTDTQY
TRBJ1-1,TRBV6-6,ASSYLRDRVAEAF
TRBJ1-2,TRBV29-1,SVEDLVGIPYGYT
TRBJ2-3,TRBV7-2,ASSGWALSTDTQY
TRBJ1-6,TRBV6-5,ASSYQGPAYNSPLH